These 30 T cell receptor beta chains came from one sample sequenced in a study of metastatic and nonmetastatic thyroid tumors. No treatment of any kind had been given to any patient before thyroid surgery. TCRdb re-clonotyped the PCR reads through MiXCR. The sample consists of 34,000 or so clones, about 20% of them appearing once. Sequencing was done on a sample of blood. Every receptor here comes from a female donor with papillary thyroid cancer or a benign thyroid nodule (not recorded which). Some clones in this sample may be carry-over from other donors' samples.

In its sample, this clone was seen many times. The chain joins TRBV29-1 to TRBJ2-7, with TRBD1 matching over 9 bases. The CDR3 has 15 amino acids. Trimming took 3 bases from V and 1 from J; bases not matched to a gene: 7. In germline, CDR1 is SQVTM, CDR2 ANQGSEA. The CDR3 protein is CSVDLSGTGSYEQYF. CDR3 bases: TGCAGCGTTGACCTAAGTGGGACAGGGTCCTACGAGCAGTACTTC.

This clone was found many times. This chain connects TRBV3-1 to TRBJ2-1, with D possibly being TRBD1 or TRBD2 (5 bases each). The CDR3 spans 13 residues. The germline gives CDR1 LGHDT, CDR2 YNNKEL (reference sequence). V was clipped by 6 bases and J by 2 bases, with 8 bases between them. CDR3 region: CASSGGAYNEQFF. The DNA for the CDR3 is TGTGCCAGCAGTGGGGGAGCCTACAATGAGCAGTTCTTC.

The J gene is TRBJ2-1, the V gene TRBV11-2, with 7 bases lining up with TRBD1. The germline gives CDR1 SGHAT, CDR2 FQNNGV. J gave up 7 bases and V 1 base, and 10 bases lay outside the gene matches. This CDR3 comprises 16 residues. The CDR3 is CASSLVGGQVGNEQFF. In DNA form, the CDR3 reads TGTGCCAGCAGCTTAGTTGGCGGACAGGTCGGGAATGAGCAGTTCTTC.

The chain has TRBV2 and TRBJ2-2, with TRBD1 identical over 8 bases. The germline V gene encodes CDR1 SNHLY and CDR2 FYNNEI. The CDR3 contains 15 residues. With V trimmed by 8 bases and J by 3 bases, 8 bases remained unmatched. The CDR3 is CASLEGTGYTGELFF. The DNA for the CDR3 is TGTGCCAGCTTGGAAGGGACAGGCTACACCGGGGAGCTGTTTTTT. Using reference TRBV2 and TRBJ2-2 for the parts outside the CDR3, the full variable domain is EPEVTQTPSHQVTQMGQEVILRCVPISNHLYFYWYRQILGQKVEFLVSFYNNEISEKSEIFDDQFSVERPDGSNFTLKIRSTKLEDSAMYFCASLEGTGYTGELFFGEGSRLTVL.

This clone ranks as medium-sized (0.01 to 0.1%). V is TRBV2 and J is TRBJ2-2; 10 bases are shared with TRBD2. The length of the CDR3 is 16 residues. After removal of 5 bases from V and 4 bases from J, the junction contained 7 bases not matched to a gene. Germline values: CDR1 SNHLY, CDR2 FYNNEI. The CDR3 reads CASSPIAGGGTGELFF. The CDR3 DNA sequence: TGTGCCAGCAGTCCGATAGCGGGAGGCGGCACCGGGGAGCTGTTTTTT.

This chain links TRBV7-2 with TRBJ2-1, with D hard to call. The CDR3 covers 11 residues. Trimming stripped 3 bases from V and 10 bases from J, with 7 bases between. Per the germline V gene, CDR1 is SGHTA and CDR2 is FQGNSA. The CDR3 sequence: CASSFTEEQFF. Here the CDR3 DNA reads TGTGCCAGCAGCTTTACTGAGGAGCAGTTCTTC.

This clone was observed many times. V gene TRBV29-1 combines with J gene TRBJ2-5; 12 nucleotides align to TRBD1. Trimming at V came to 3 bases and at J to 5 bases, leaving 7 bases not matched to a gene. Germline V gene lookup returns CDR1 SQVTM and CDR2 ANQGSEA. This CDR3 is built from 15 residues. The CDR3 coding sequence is TGCAGCGTTGAGATCGGGACAGGGGGCTCGGAGACCCAGTACTTC. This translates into CSVEIGTGGSETQYF.

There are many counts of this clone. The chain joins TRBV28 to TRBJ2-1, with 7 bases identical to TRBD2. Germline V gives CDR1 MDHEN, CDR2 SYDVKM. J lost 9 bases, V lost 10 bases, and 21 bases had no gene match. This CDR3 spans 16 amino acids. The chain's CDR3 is CATSTGRTSGGGEQFF. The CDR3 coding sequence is TGTGCCACCTCAACTGGGAGGACCTCAGGCGGGGGTGAGCAGTTCTTC.

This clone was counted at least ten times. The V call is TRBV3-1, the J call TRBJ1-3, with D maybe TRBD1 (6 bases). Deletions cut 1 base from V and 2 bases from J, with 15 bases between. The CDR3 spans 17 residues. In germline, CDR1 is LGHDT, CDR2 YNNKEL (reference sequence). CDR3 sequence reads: CASSQVVDRRTGNTIYF. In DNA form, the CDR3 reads TGTGCCAGCAGCCAAGTAGTTGACAGGAGAACTGGAAACACCATATATTTT.

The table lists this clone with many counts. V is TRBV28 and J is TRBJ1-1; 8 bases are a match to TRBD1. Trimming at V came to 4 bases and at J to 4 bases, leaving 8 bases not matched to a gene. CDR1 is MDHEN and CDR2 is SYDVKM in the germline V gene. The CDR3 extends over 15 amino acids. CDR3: CASSSSDRAGTEAFF. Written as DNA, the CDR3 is TGTGCCAGCAGTTCGTCGGACAGGGCGGGCACTGAAGCTTTCTTT.

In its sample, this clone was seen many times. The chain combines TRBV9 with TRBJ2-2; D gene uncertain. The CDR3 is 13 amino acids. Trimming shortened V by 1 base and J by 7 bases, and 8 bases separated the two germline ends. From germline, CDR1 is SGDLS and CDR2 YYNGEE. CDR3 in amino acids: CASSVKSGGELFF. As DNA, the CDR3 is TGTGCCAGCAGCGTAAAGTCGGGCGGGGAGCTGTTTTTT.

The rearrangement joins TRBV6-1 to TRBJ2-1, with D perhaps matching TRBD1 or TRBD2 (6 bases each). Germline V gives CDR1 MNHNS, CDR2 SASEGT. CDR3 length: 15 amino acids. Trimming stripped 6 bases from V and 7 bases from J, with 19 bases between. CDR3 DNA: TGTGCCAGCAGCCGGAGGGGGGCGCAAAAAAATGAGCAGTTCTTC. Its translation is CASSRRGAQKNEQFF.

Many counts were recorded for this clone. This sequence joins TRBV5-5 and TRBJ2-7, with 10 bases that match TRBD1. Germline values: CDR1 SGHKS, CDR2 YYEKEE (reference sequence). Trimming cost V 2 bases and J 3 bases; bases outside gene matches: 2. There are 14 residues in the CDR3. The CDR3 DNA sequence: TGTGCCAGCAGCTTCCGGGACAGGGGCTACGAGCAGTACTTC. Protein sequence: CASSFRDRGYEQYF.

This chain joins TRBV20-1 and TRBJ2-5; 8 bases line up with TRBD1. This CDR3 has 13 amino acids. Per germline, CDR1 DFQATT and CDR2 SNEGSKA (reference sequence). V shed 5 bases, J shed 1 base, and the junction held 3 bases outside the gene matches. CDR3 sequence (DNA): TGCAGTGCTTACAGGGGGGCCCAAGAGACCCAGTACTTC. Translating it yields CSAYRGAQETQYF.

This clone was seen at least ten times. The CDR3 here is CASSGSGGVSGELFF. CDR3 nucleotide sequence: TGCGCCAGCAGCGGCAGCGGGGGGGTCTCCGGGGAGCTGTTTTTT. The chain is built from TRBV5-1 and TRBJ2-2; 10 bases fit TRBD2. The CDR3 extends over 15 amino acids. The V gene's germline CDR1 is SGHRS and CDR2 YFSETQ. Trimming took 4 bases from V and 6 from J; bases not matched to a gene: 6.

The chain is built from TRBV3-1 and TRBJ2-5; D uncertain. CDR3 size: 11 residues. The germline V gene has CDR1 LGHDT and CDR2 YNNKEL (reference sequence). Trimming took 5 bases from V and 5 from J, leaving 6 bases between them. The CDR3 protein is CASSFRETQYF. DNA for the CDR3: TGTGCCAGCAGCTTCCGGGAGACCCAGTACTTC.

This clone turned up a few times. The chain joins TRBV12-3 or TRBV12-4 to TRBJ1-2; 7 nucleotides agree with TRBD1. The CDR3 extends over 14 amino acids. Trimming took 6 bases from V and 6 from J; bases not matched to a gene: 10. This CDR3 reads CASSPRRGRNGYTF. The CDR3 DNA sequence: TGTGCCAGCAGCCCTAGAAGGGGGCGGAATGGCTACACCTTC.

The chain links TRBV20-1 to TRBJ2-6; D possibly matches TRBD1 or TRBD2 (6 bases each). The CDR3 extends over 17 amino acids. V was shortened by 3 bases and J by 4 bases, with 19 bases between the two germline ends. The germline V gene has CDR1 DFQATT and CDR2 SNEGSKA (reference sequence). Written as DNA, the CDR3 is TGCAGTGCTAGGAGGAGGGGAAAGGGGGTAGGGGCCAACGTCCTGACTTTC. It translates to CSARRRGKGVGANVLTF.

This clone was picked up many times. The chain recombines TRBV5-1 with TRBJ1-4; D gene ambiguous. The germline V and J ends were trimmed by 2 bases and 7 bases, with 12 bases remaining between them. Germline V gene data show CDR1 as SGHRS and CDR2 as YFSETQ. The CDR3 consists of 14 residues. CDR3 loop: CASSLNTVAEKLFF. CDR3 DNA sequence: TGCGCCAGCAGCTTAAACACCGTGGCTGAAAAACTGTTTTTT.

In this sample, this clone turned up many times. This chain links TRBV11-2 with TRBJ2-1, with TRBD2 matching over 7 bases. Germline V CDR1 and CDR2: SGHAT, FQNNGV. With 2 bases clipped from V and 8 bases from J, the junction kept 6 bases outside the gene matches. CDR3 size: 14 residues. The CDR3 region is CASSLLYAGDEQFF. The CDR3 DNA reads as TGTGCCAGCAGCTTACTATACGCGGGAGATGAGCAGTTCTTC. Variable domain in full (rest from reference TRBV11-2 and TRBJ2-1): EAGVAQSPRYKIIEKRQSVAFWCNPISGHATLYWYQQILGQGPKLLIQFQNNGVVDDSQLPKDRFSAERLKGVDSTLKIQPAKLEDSAVYLCASSLLYAGDEQFFGPGTRLTVL.

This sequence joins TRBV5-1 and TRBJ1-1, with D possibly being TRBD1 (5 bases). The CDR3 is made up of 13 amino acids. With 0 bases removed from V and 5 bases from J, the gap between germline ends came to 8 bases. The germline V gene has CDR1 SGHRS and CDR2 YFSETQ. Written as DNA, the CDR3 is TGCGCCAGCAGCTTGGAGCAGGGAACTGAAGCTTTCTTT. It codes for CASSLEQGTEAFF. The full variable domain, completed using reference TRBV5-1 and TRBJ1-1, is KAGVTQTPRYLIKTRGQQVTLSCSPISGHRSVSWYQQTPGQGLQFLFEYFSETQRNKGNFPGRFSGRQFSNSRSEMNVSTLELGDSALYLCASSLEQGTEAFFGQGTRLTVV.

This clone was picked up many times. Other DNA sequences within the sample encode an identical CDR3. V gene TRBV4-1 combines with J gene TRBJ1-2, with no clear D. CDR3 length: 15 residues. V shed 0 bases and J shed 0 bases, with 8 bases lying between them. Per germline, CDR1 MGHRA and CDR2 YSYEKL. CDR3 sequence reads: CASSQEPAANYGYTF. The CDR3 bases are TGCGCCAGCAGCCAAGAGCCTGCGGCTAACTATGGCTACACCTTC.

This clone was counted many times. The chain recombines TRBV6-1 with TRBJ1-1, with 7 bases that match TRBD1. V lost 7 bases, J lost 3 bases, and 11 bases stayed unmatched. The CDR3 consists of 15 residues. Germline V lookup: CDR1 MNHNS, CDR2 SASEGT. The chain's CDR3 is CASIELGQFYTEAFF. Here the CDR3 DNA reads TGTGCCAGCATCGAACTGGGACAGTTTTACACTGAAGCTTTCTTT.

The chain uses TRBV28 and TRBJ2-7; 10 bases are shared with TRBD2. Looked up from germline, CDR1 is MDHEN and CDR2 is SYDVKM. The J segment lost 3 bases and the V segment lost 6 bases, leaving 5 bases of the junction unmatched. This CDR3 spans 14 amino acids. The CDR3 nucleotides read TGTGCCAGCAGATCAAGCGGGAGGGGCTACGAGCAGTACTTC. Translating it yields CASRSSGRGYEQYF.

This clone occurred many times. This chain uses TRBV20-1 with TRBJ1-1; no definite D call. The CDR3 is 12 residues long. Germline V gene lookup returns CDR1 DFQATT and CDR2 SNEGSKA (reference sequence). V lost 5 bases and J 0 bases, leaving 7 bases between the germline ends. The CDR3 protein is CSAPNMNTEAFF. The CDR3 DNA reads TGCAGTGCTCCGAATATGAACACTGAAGCTTTCTTT.

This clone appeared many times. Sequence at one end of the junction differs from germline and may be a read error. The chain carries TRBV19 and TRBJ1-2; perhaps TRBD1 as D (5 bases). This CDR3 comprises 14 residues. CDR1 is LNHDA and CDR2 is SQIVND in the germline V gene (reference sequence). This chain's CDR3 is CVSSITGELYGYTF. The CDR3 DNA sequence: TGTGTCAGTAGTATAACAGGTGAACTCTATGGCTACACCTTC.

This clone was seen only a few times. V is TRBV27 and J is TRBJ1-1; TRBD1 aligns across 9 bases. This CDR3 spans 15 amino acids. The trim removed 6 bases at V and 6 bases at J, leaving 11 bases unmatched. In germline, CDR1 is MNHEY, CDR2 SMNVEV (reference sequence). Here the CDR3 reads CASSLPGQGRAEAFF. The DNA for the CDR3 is TGTGCCAGCAGCTTACCGGGACAGGGAAGGGCTGAAGCTTTCTTT.

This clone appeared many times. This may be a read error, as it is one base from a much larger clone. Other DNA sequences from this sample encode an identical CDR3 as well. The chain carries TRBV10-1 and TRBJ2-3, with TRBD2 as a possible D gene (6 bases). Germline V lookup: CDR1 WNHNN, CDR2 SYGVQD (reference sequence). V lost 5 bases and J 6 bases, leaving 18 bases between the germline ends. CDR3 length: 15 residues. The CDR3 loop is CASSTSGTGVDTQYF. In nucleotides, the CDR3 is TGCGCCAGCAGTACCTCCGGGACGGGGGTGGATACGCAGTATTTT.

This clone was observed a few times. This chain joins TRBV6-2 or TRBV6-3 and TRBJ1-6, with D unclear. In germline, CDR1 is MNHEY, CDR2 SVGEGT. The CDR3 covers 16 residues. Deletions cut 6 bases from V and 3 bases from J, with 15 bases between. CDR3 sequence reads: CASSPLDQSYNSPLHF. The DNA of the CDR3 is TGTGCCAGCAGCCCACTGGACCAAAGCTATAATTCACCCCTCCACTTT.

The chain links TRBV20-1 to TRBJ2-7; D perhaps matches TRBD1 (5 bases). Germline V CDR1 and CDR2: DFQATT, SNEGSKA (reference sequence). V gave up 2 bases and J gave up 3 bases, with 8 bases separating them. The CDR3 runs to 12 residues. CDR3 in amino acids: CSARRQGYEQYF. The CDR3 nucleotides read TGCAGTGCTAGACGTCAGGGCTACGAGCAGTACTTC.